The entry below gives a single T cell receptor beta chain sequence along with its context. The table lists this clone with a few counts. The antigen it recognizes is unknown. Qualities for individual bases were not recorded, and no much larger clone is one base off. These data belong to a study of cytomegalovirus exposure and HLA in healthy donors (dated by TCRdb to 2016 to 2017). In the study overall: According to a later analysis, one platform produced both the roughly 120 validation repertoires and the roughly 650 repertoires of the first cohort. The study aimed to test whether signatures of past pathogen exposure could be identified by cataloging public T cell receptors. In addition to the first cohort of 650 to 750 subjects, a separate validation cohort of under 150 different subjects was used. High-throughput TCR immunosequencing, statistical association of individual TCRs with disease status, and machine learning were combined to predict cytomegalovirus infection status. Summary of the overall study and its limitations: The authors suggested that the approach could potentially be extended to other disease states and immunological phenotypes. In a later analysis, TCRs clustered in the first cohort were found to also tend to co-occur in the roughly 130 validation repertoires, with approximately 95% of cluster scores above 0. In vitro tests confirmed that a few of the cytomegalovirus-associated TCR beta chains recognize cytomegalovirus antigens. Cytomegalovirus status was reported to be diagnosed by the classifier with high specificity and sensitivity in both the original and validation cohorts. Most TCR sequences were seen in very few donors, while some public TCRs were found in many individuals. A total of 150 to 200 TCR beta chains were listed by the study as associated with cytomegalovirus. A later analysis had no HLA typing for the validation cohort, so co-occurrence there was scored across all 130 or so repertoires.

CDR1 and CDR2 are drawn from the germline V gene (reference sequence): SEHNR, FQNEAQ. Trimming removed 2 bases from V and 4 bases from J, leaving 9 bases between the germline ends. The CDR3 measures 13 amino acids from cysteine to phenylalanine. Just the 39-base CDR3 DNA is kept, in frame starting at base 1. The receptor library was made with the immunoSEQ multiplex PCR assay. Under the source paper's analysis protocol: A statistical classification framework was built for diagnosing cytomegalovirus status from the catalog of TCR beta chain sequences. TCRdb obtained this table from immuneACCESS and retained in-frame rearrangements with V and J assigned. These tables miss some clones; where compared with another copy, unresolved V genes account for less than half of the shortfall, and the remainder is unexplained. The V and J calls and clone size are taken from that table; D and trimming were inferred from the DNA. The sample includes about 130,000 clones, with roughly 90% observed a single time. The top ten clonotypes cover around 1.5% of the sample.

The donors belonged to the validation cohort of 90 to 150 subjects, which was separate from the 666-subject first cohort. Sequenced material: PBMCs. This TCR was recovered from a man aged 30 to 39 in good health and CMV-seronegative. The V and J segments used are TRBV7-9 and TRBJ2-7, and TRBD2 may be the D gene, going by 5 matching bases. CDR3 sequence: CASSLTSGYEQYF. The nucleotide sequence is TGTGCCAGCAGCTTAACTAGTGGGTACGAGCAGTACTTC.